A single sample gave rise to the 15 T cell receptor beta chains below, sequenced in a study of beta chain features in type 1 diabetes. Overall study results and limits: Shorter TCRB CDR3s, moderately but significantly so, marked every one of the four CD4+ subsets in Type 1 diabetes patients.

Their antigens are not known. Of the isolated RNA, all was reverse transcribed, and so the sequenced material was expressed TCRB transcripts. Sequencing used immunoSEQ multiplex PCR; TCRdb keeps in-frame clones, though not all of them. The sample consists of 300,000 or so clones, roughly an eighth of them appearing once. The sample consisted of naive CD4+ T cells from blood. These receptors all come from a man aged 25 to 45 with type 1 diabetes.

In its sample, this clone was seen a few times. The chain carries TRBV13 and TRBJ1-1; D perhaps matches TRBD1 (6 bases). The germline CDR1 and CDR2 sequences are PRHDT and FYEKMQ (reference sequence). With 5 bases removed from V and 2 bases from J, the gap between germline ends came to 12 bases. The CDR3 has 14 residues. In DNA, the CDR3 is TGTGCCAGCAGCACCTTAGGGGGAAACACTGAAGCTTTCTTT. Translated, it gives CASSTLGGNTEAFF.

This clone was seen only a few times. The chain has TRBV4-3 and TRBJ2-3; the D gene is possibly TRBD2 (6 bases). Trimming took off 0 bases at V and 4 bases at J, with 14 bases between the two ends. Germline CDR1 and CDR2: LGHNA and YSLEER. The CDR3 is 16 amino acids. Here the CDR3 DNA reads TGCGCCAGCAGCCAAGATGGGACTCCTATGGCAGATACGCAGTATTTT. This translates into CASSQDGTPMADTQYF.

A few counts support this clone. The V gene is TRBV5-6, the J gene TRBJ1-1; TRBD1 agrees at 7 bases. After removal of 0 bases from V and 8 bases from J, the junction contained 7 bases not matched to a gene. Germline assignment: CDR1 SGHDT and CDR2 YYEEEE. The CDR3 extends over 14 amino acids. The DNA for the CDR3 is TGTGCCAGCAGCTTGGTAGGGGGCGCTGGAGAAGCTTTCTTT. This translates into CASSLVGGAGEAFF.

J is TRBJ2-7 and V is TRBV5-1; TRBD1 matches 7 bases. Germline V gene sequence: CDR1 SGHRS, CDR2 YFSETQ. V lost 0 bases and J lost 5; bases outside the gene matches: 5. The CDR3 runs to 14 residues. DNA for the CDR3: TGCGCCAGCAGCTTGGTAGGGGGCTTCGACGAGCAGTACTTC. Its translation is CASSLVGGFDEQYF. Full variable domain (missing parts from reference TRBV5-1 and TRBJ2-7): KAGVTQTPRYLIKTRGQQVTLSCSPISGHRSVSWYQQTPGQGLQFLFEYFSETQRNKGNFPGRFSGRQFSNSRSEMNVSTLELGDSALYLCASSLVGGFDEQYFGPGTRLTVT.

The chain uses TRBV18 and TRBJ2-7; TRBD1 is a possible D gene (6 bases). V was shortened by 3 bases and J by 4 bases, with 16 bases between the two germline ends. This CDR3 spans 15 amino acids. Germline-derived CDR1 and CDR2 are KGHSH and LQKENI. In DNA, the CDR3 is TGTGCCAGCTCACCCCAGGGGAGTAGCTCATACGAGCAGTACTTC. Translating it yields CASSPQGSSSYEQYF.

To note about this clone: Other DNA sequences in the sample encode the same CDR3. The gene calls are TRBV7-2 and TRBJ1-4; 8 nucleotides align to TRBD1. This CDR3 has 14 amino acids. The germline V gene has CDR1 SGHTA and CDR2 FQGNSA. V was pared by 1 base and J by 8 bases, with 3 bases of the junction left unmatched. The CDR3 DNA is TGTGCCAGCAGCTTAGACAGGGGGGGCGAAAAACTGTTTTTT. This translates into CASSLDRGGEKLFF.

The rearrangement uses TRBV7-9 and TRBJ2-6, with a possible D match to TRBD2 (6 bases). V lost 4 bases and J 1 base, leaving 11 bases between the germline ends. The germline V gene has CDR1 SEHNR and CDR2 FQNEAQ (reference sequence). This CDR3 contains 16 residues. The CDR3 DNA reads TGTGCCAGCAGCTCGTGGAGGGGATCTGGGGCCAACGTCCTGACTTTC. As protein: CASSSWRGSGANVLTF.

A few counts support this clone. V usage is TRBV27 and J usage is TRBJ2-7; D is possibly TRBD1 (5 bases). This CDR3 region has 15 residues. Germline assignment: CDR1 MNHEY and CDR2 SMNVEV (reference sequence). The ends were cut back, 1 base at V and 2 bases at J, with 12 bases in the middle. In DNA form, the CDR3 reads TGTGCCAGCAGTTTATATCGGACACCGGCCTACGAGCAGTACTTC. Amino acids: CASSLYRTPAYEQYF.

This chain links TRBV10-3 with TRBJ2-3, with 11 bases matching TRBD2. The CDR3 totals 16 residues. V shed 4 bases and J 2 bases; nucleotides not matched to a gene: 5. CDR1 and CDR2 from the germline V gene are ENHRY and SYGVKD. CDR3 bases: TGTGCCATCAGTGCACGACTAGCGGGGACCACAGATACGCAGTATTTT. Residues: CAISARLAGTTDTQYF.

The chain employs TRBV19 and TRBJ2-7, with unresolved D. In germline, CDR1 is LNHDA, CDR2 SQIVND (reference sequence). V gave up 6 bases and J gave up 3 bases, with 18 bases separating them. The CDR3 sequence is 15 residues long. CDR3 in amino acids: CASRIPFHQLYEQYF. The CDR3 DNA sequence: TGTGCCAGTAGGATACCGTTCCACCAACTCTACGAGCAGTACTTC.

This chain uses TRBV2 with TRBJ1-1, with D possibly matching TRBD1 (6 bases). Germline CDR1 reads SNHLY; CDR2 reads FYNNEI. V dropped 4 bases and J dropped 3 bases, with 12 bases sitting between them. The CDR3 is made up of 14 amino acids. CDR3 coding DNA: TGTGCCAGCAGTGTTTTGAGGACAGACACTGAAGCTTTCTTT. It translates to CASSVLRTDTEAFF.

The chain couples TRBV28 to TRBJ2-7; 15 bases map to TRBD2. From germline, CDR1 is MDHEN and CDR2 SYDVKM. The CDR3 sequence is 16 residues long. Losses at the gene ends were 6 bases for V and 7 bases for J; bases not matched to a gene: 10. This CDR3 reads CASRNPGTSGRSEQYF. The DNA of the CDR3 is TGTGCCAGCAGAAATCCCGGGACTAGCGGGAGGAGTGAGCAGTACTTC.

The genes are TRBV2 and TRBJ2-5, with D perhaps matching TRBD2 (6 bases). The CDR3 extends over 14 amino acids. Germline loops: CDR1 SNHLY, CDR2 FYNNEI. V was shortened by 5 bases and J by 4 bases, with 14 bases between the two germline ends. CDR3 sequence reads: CASSRPGLRETQYF. For the CDR3, the DNA is TGTGCCAGCAGTCGCCCGGGACTTCGAGAGACCCAGTACTTC. Drawing the rest from reference TRBV2 and TRBJ2-5, the complete variable domain is EPEVTQTPSHQVTQMGQEVILRCVPISNHLYFYWYRQILGQKVEFLVSFYNNEISEKSEIFDDQFSVERPDGSNFTLKIRSTKLEDSAMYFCASSRPGLRETQYFGPGTRLLVL.

V usage is TRBV10-3 and J usage is TRBJ2-5; TRBD1 aligns across 7 bases. With 4 bases clipped from V and 0 bases from J, the junction kept 11 bases outside the gene matches. The V gene's germline CDR1 is ENHRY and CDR2 SYGVKD. The CDR3 loop spans 17 amino acids. The CDR3: CAISVGTAWADQETQYF. CDR3 bases: TGTGCCATCAGTGTGGGGACAGCCTGGGCAGACCAAGAGACCCAGTACTTC.

This rearrangement joins TRBV5-4 to TRBJ2-1; a possible D gene is TRBD2 (6 bases). CDR1 is SGHNT, CDR2 YYREEE, per germline (reference sequence). The CDR3 contains 17 residues. The V end lost 4 bases, the J end lost 0 bases, and 17 bases lay between the germline ends. CDR3 coding DNA: TGTGCCAGCAGCGCACCGAACCGGGAGTCCTCCTACAATGAGCAGTTCTTC. This encodes CASSAPNRESSYNEQFF.